These 28 T cell receptor beta chains were sequenced from one sample in a study of blood T cell repertoires in COVID-19. The method was immunoSEQ multiplex PCR; TCRdb's version includes in-frame clones alone and lacks a portion of them. This sample carries fewer than 250,000 clones, about 83% of them seen once, and the ten largest clones take approximately 6.2%. Specimen: PBMCs or T cells enriched from blood (not recorded which). All receptors come from a woman in her thirties or forties who had recovered from COVID-19.

In regard to this clone: Other DNA sequences from this sample encode an identical CDR3 as well. This sequence joins TRBV3-1 (or the pseudogene TRBV3-2) and TRBJ2-3; 9 bases match TRBD1. The CDR3 is 17 residues long. V shed 4 bases and J 5 bases; nucleotides not matched to a gene: 13. Germline loops: CDR1 LGHDT, CDR2 YNNKEL (reference sequence). CDR3 in amino acids: CASSPKWGQGGKDTQYF. Written as DNA, the CDR3 is TGTGCCAGCAGCCCCAAGTGGGGACAGGGAGGTAAAGATACGCAGTATTTT.

V gene TRBV3-1 (or the pseudogene TRBV3-2) combines with J gene TRBJ2-5, with 9 nucleotides matching TRBD1. The V gene's germline CDR1 is LGHDT and CDR2 YNNKEL (reference sequence). This CDR3 has 14 residues. V dropped 3 bases and J dropped 7; count of bases not matched to a gene: 6. CDR3 in amino acids: CASSQRDREGTQYF. The CDR3 DNA sequence: TGTGCCAGCAGCCAGCGGGACAGGGAAGGGACCCAGTACTTC.

The rearrangement uses TRBV30 and TRBJ1-2, with 9 nucleotides matching TRBD1. This CDR3 spans 12 amino acids. V lost 2 bases, J lost 8 bases, and 3 bases stayed unmatched. Per germline, CDR1 GTSNPN and CDR2 SVGIG (reference sequence). The CDR3 nucleotides are TGTGCCTGGAGTAGACAGGGGGACGGCTACACCTTC. Translating gives CAWSRQGDGYTF. The variable domain in full, completed from reference TRBV30 and TRBJ1-2, reads SQTIHQWPATLVQPVGSPLSLECTVEGTSNPNLYWYRQAAGRGLQLLFYSVGIGQISSEVPQNLSASRPQDRQFILSSKKLLLSDSGFYLCAWSRQGDGYTFGSGTRLTVV.

This clone turned up a few times. V usage is TRBV11-2 and J usage is TRBJ1-2, with 8 positions matching TRBD1. CDR1 is SGHAT and CDR2 is FQNNGV in the germline V gene. V was clipped by 5 bases and J by 10 bases; unmatched bases: 12. The CDR3 length is 14 residues. DNA for the CDR3: TGTGCCAGCAGCACTACCGGGACAGGAGATTTCTACACCTTC. Translation: CASSTTGTGDFYTF.

The V call is TRBV7-8, the J call TRBJ1-4, with 7 bases fitting TRBD1. Germline CDR1 is SGHVS and CDR2 is FQNEAQ. The V gene end was trimmed by 4 bases and the J gene end by 1 base; junction bases not matched to a gene: 9. CDR3 length equals 17 residues. The CDR3, as DNA: TGTGCCAGCAGCTCCCGGGCAGGGGGGCGAACTAATGAAAAACTGTTTTTT. Protein sequence: CASSSRAGGRTNEKLFF.

This chain connects TRBV27 to TRBJ1-2; D perhaps matches TRBD1 (5 bases). Germline CDR1 and CDR2: MNHEY and SMNVEV (reference sequence). Trimming stripped 3 bases from V and 6 bases from J, with 8 bases between. This CDR3 region has 12 residues. The CDR3 DNA follows: TGTGCCAGCAGTTTTAGGGGTCATGGCTACACCTTC. This codes for CASSFRGHGYTF.

Written as DNA, the CDR3 is TGTGCCAGCAGTTTATCCCAGGGTATTGGGAAACTGTTTTTT. Translated: CASSLSQGIGKLFF. The rearrangement uses TRBV28 and TRBJ1-4, with D possibly matching TRBD1 (5 bases). V was trimmed by 1 base and J by 11 bases, leaving 14 bases between them. The germline V gene encodes CDR1 MDHEN and CDR2 SYDVKM. The CDR3 is 14 residues long. Looking up the rest from reference TRBV28 and TRBJ1-4 gives the full variable domain: DVKVTQSSRYLVKRTGEKVFLECVQDMDHENMFWYRQDPGLGLRLIYFSYDVKMKEKGDIPEGYSVSREKKERFSLILESASTNQTSMYLCASSLSQGIGKLFFGSGTQLSVL.

This clone was observed a handful of times. This chain connects TRBV30 to TRBJ1-2; D uncertain. V was cut by 1 base and J by 10 bases, with 10 bases left in between. The CDR3 runs to 11 residues. Germline values: CDR1 GTSNPN, CDR2 SVGIG (reference sequence). CDR3: CAWSAADIYTF. DNA for the CDR3: TGTGCCTGGAGTGCGGCGGATATCTACACCTTC.

The chain has TRBV5-1 and TRBJ1-4, with TRBD1 matching 9 bases. This CDR3 has 15 amino acids. Germline CDR1 SGHRS, CDR2 YFSETQ. J was trimmed by 7 bases and V by 4 bases; bases with no gene match: 8. The CDR3 sequence: CASSITGGAGEKLFF. The CDR3 region has the DNA TGCGCCAGCAGCATCACAGGGGGCGCGGGTGAAAAACTGTTTTTT.

The chain joins TRBV19 to TRBJ2-5; 8 bases are a match to TRBD1. CDR3 length: 14 residues. Germline V gives CDR1 LNHDA, CDR2 SQIVND (reference sequence). J lost 5 bases, V lost 3 bases, and 5 bases had no gene match. The CDR3, as DNA: TGTGCCAGTAGTATTACGGGACAGGTGGAGACCCAGTACTTC. Its protein product is CASSITGQVETQYF.

The chain combines TRBV28 with TRBJ2-7; D is perhaps TRBD1 (5 bases). There are 13 residues in the CDR3. Germline V gene sequence: CDR1 MDHEN, CDR2 SYDVKM. The V and J ends lost 3 bases and 4 bases respectively, with 10 bases between them. The CDR3 DNA reads as TGTGCCAGCAGTTTGGGCAGGGAATACGAGCAGTACTTC. It specifies CASSLGREYEQYF.

This chain uses TRBV7-8 with TRBJ2-7, with a possible D match to TRBD1 (5 bases). Trimming stripped 5 bases from V and 0 bases from J, with 17 bases between. The CDR3 totals 16 residues. Per the germline V gene, CDR1 is SGHVS and CDR2 is FQNEAQ. The DNA for the CDR3 is TGTGCCAGCAGCAGAGAACAGGCCATAAGCTCCTACGAGCAGTACGTC. It encodes CASSREQAISSYEQYV.

This clone occurred a few times. CDR3 bases: TGTGCCCCCAATAGGGGGACCTATGAAAAACTGTTTTTT. The encoded protein is CAPNRGTYEKLFF. The chain uses TRBV6-5 and TRBJ1-4; D may be TRBD1 (6 bases). The CDR3 runs 13 residues. Germline V gene sequence: CDR1 MNHEY, CDR2 SVGAGI. Between the trimmed V and J ends, which lost 11 bases and 6 bases, there was a span of 16 bases.

This clone was observed once. The chain has TRBV28 and TRBJ2-3; a weak D match, TRBD1 (6 bases). Germline CDR1 MDHEN, CDR2 SYDVKM. The V and J ends lost 2 bases and 8 bases respectively, with 11 bases between them. The CDR3 has 13 amino acids. In nucleotides, the CDR3 is TGTGCCAGCAGTTTAACAGGGATGGGTACGCAGTATTTT. It yields the protein CASSLTGMGTQYF.

The chain is built from TRBV28 and TRBJ2-1; weak D call: TRBD1 (5 bases). V lost 2 bases and J 8 bases, leaving 16 bases between the germline ends. The CDR3 covers 15 residues. The germline CDR1 and CDR2 sequences are MDHEN and SYDVKM. The CDR3 DNA follows: TGTGCCAGCAGTTTAGCTGGGGTACAGGCGGATGAGCAGTTCTTC. As protein: CASSLAGVQADEQFF.

The rearrangement links TRBV5-1 to TRBJ1-5; 7 bases agree with TRBD1. The length of the CDR3 is 14 residues. Germline V CDR1 and CDR2: SGHRS, YFSETQ. With V trimmed by 0 bases and J by 6 bases, 3 bases remained unmatched. The CDR3 spells CASSLEGGFQPQHF. The CDR3 DNA sequence: TGCGCCAGCAGCTTGGAAGGGGGCTTTCAGCCCCAGCATTTT.

The V and J genes are TRBV29-1 and TRBJ1-2; D perhaps matches TRBD1 (5 bases). Germline loops: CDR1 SQVTM, CDR2 ANQGSEA. This CDR3 has 14 residues. V lost 4 bases to trimming and J lost 4 bases, with 16 bases between them. The CDR3 sequence: CSVVSREGFYGYTF. In DNA, the CDR3 is TGCAGCGTTGTCAGCAGGGAGGGTTTCTATGGCTACACCTTC.

The chain combines TRBV24-1 with TRBJ2-7; 8 bases map to TRBD1. The CDR3 runs 15 residues. Germline V gene lookup returns CDR1 KGHDR and CDR2 SFDVKD. J was trimmed by 2 bases and V by 3 bases; bases with no gene match: 5. The chain's CDR3 is CATSDGGTGAYEQYF. The DNA of the CDR3 is TGTGCCACCAGTGATGGCGGGACAGGAGCCTACGAGCAGTACTTC.

The chain carries TRBV7-3 and TRBJ2-5; 9 bases map to TRBD2. This CDR3 is built from 15 residues. V lost 5 bases to trimming and J lost 5 bases; unmatched junction nucleotides: 9. CDR1 SGHTA and CDR2 FQGTGA come from the germline V gene. CDR3 coding DNA: TGTGCCAGCAGCGCGACGGGACTAGCAGATGAGACCCAGTACTTC. Its translation is CASSATGLADETQYF.

This chain connects TRBV19 to TRBJ2-4; no firm D call. Germline V lookup: CDR1 LNHDA, CDR2 SQIVND (reference sequence). Trimming pared 6 bases from V and 4 bases from J, leaving 7 bases between. This CDR3 comprises 12 residues. The CDR3 DNA sequence: TGTGCCAGTAGCGCCGGTAAAAACATTCAGTACTTC. The encoded protein is CASSAGKNIQYF.

The chain employs TRBV27 and TRBJ2-2; TRBD1 matches 10 bases. CDR1 is MNHEY and CDR2 is SMNVEV in the germline V gene (reference sequence). This CDR3 is 17 amino acids long. Trimming took 6 bases from V and 7 from J; bases not matched to a gene: 14. CDR3 residues: CASSPRPTGGSGGELFF. The DNA of the CDR3 is TGTGCCAGCAGCCCACGACCGACAGGGGGCTCAGGCGGGGAGCTGTTTTTT.

The chain employs TRBV28 and TRBJ1-1, with a tentative D call TRBD1 (6 bases). CDR3 length equals 15 residues. V was clipped by 7 bases and J by 4 bases, with 19 bases between them. Germline CDR1 MDHEN, CDR2 SYDVKM. CDR3 sequence reads: CASNNGGGRITEAFF. The CDR3 coding sequence is TGTGCCAGCAACAACGGGGGGGGGCGGATCACTGAAGCTTTCTTT. The whole variable domain, remainder taken from reference TRBV28 and TRBJ1-1, is DVKVTQSSRYLVKRTGEKVFLECVQDMDHENMFWYRQDPGLGLRLIYFSYDVKMKEKGDIPEGYSVSREKKERFSLILESASTNQTSMYLCASNNGGGRITEAFFGQGTRLTVV.

The chain employs TRBV18 and TRBJ2-7; 7 bases line up with TRBD2. The CDR3 spans 15 residues. From germline, CDR1 is KGHSH and CDR2 LQKENI. The ends lost 0 bases at V and 1 base at J; junction bases unmatched: 3. CDR3 amino acids: CASSPPAGASYEQYF. CDR3 nucleotides: TGTGCCAGCTCACCACCGGCGGGAGCGTCCTACGAGCAGTACTTC.

The chain recombines TRBV4-3 with TRBJ2-2, with 16 bases that match TRBD2. Trimming removed 3 bases from V and 3 bases from J; junction bases left unmatched: 13. The CDR3 covers 21 residues. The germline V gene has CDR1 LGHNA and CDR2 YSLEER. The CDR3 spells CASSHEYSPGLAGGDTGELFF. In nucleotides, the CDR3 is TGCGCCAGCAGCCACGAATACTCCCCGGGACTAGCGGGAGGGGACACCGGGGAGCTGTTTTTT.

The chain carries TRBV5-4 and TRBJ1-2, with 8 bases aligning to TRBD1. Germline V gives CDR1 SGHNT, CDR2 YYREEE (reference sequence). This CDR3 spans 16 amino acids. J was trimmed by 8 bases and V by 1 base; bases with no gene match: 13. The CDR3 protein is CASSLRAPQGAGGYTF. The CDR3, as DNA: TGTGCCAGCAGCTTGAGGGCCCCCCAGGGGGCGGGGGGCTACACCTTC.

The CDR3 region is CASSATGPLNEKLFF. CDR3 nucleotide sequence: TGCGCCAGCAGCGCGACAGGGCCCCTTAATGAAAAACTGTTTTTT. The chain joins TRBV5-1 to TRBJ1-4, with 7 bases that match TRBD1. Germline-derived CDR1 and CDR2 are SGHRS and YFSETQ. This CDR3 comprises 15 residues. Trimming took 4 bases from V and 4 from J; bases not matched to a gene: 7.

The rearrangement links TRBV7-8 to TRBJ1-3; no clear D gene. Germline V gene sequence: CDR1 SGHVS, CDR2 FQNEAQ. The length of the CDR3 is 13 residues. The ends were cut back, 6 bases at V and 0 bases at J, with 6 bases in the middle. As DNA, the CDR3 is TGTGCCAGCAGTCCAAACTCTGGAAACACCATATATTTT. This gives the protein CASSPNSGNTIYF. Full variable domain (remainder filled in from reference TRBV7-8 and TRBJ1-3): GAGVSQSPRYKVAKRGQDVALRCDPISGHVSLFWYQQALGQGPEFLTYFQNEAQLDKSGLPSDRFFAERPEGSVSTLKIQRTQQEDSAVYLCASSPNSGNTIYFGEGSWLTVV.

This chain joins TRBV28 and TRBJ1-1; perhaps TRBD1 as D (6 bases). Looked up from germline, CDR1 is MDHEN and CDR2 is SYDVKM. This CDR3 comprises 15 residues. Trimming left V 5 bases short and J 6 bases short, with 19 bases between. In DNA, the CDR3 is TGTGCCAGCAGTCCCCCAAGGGGGTTAGGAGCTGAAGCTTTCTTT. This sequence encodes CASSPPRGLGAEAFF. Combining the CDR3 with reference TRBV28 and TRBJ1-1 gives the whole variable domain DVKVTQSSRYLVKRTGEKVFLECVQDMDHENMFWYRQDPGLGLRLIYFSYDVKMKEKGDIPEGYSVSREKKERFSLILESASTNQTSMYLCASSPPRGLGAEAFFGQGTRLTVV.